This TCR beta chain was retrieved from a study of blood T cell repertoires in COVID-19. Data came from immunoSEQ multiplex PCR; TCRdb stores just in-frame clones and leaves some out. Of approximately 210,000 clones in the sample, 87% were seen once. Germline V lookup: CDR1 MNHEY, CDR2 SMNVEV (reference sequence). This CDR3 region has 15 residues. The germline V and J ends were trimmed by 2 bases and 6 bases, with 16 bases remaining between them. The chain employs TRBV27 and TRBJ1-2, with D hard to call. The sample comprised PBMCs or T cells enriched from blood (not recorded which). This receptor was identified in a man aged 25-45 years in a cohort exposed to, infected with or recovered from COVID-19 (not recorded which). Written as DNA, the CDR3 is TGTGCCAGCAGTTTACAGAGAGGAAGGGAGAATGGCTACACCTTC. It specifies CASSLQRGRENGYTF.